This TCR beta chain was profiled in a study of blood T cells in healthy people across ages (dated by TCRdb to the mid-2010s). Describing the broader study: In model experiments, roughly one uniquely barcoded TCR beta cDNA molecule per two T cells was captured by template switching. Using deep sequencing normalized with unique cDNA molecular identifiers, the study measured how TCR beta repertoire diversity changes with age. The donors were split into four age groups: young (average about 16 years), middle-aged (roughly 40), aged (62) and long-lived (roughly 88). To avoid experimental bias, donors of different ages were spread randomly across the sequencing lanes. The study analyzed two additional independent replicas of 1 million unique cDNA reads from the same blood draw for two donors, one aged 18 to 29 and one aged 80 or older. What the authors observed across the whole study: Observed TCR beta diversity per million T cells fell roughly linearly with age, and a significant reduction was already apparent by age around 40. Estimates of total diversity from one million sequenced T cells were regarded as lower bounds and underestimates. The CMV infection status of donors was not known, potentially confounding age-related changes in expanded clonotypes. Observed TCR beta diversity correlated strongly with the percentage of naive T cells measured by flow cytometry. Compared with the aged group, the long-lived group had more naive CD4+ T cells, fewer expanded clones and increased TCR diversity, a pattern suggesting age selection. Since profiling was done on bulk unsorted PBMCs, naive and antigen-experienced compartments could not be conclusively compared.

Library generation was performed with 5' RACE. Sequenced on an Illumina HiSeq 2500. The second PCR ran for roughly 6 to 11 cycles and used a J-beta primer mix along with a sample-barcoded 5' primer. A unique molecular identifier was introduced onto each TCR beta cDNA molecule by a template-switch 5' adaptor carrying 12 random nucleotides. Each sample yielded at least 3 million CDR3-containing paired-end reads. The Mint cDNA synthesis kit, primed by a TRBC-specific oligonucleotide, was used to synthesize first-strand cDNA from all RNA. Following uracil-DNA glycosylase treatment, a first 18-cycle PCR with universal primers M1SS and BC2_uni_R was performed on all cDNA. The authors' pipeline ran thus. For normalization, 1 million high-quality reads, each with a distinct molecular identifier, were randomly selected from each sample. Reads sharing molecular identifiers were discarded rather than binned into consensus sequences. MiTCR, with a Q25 quality threshold and the strictest error-elimination algorithm, was used for CDR3 identification, clonotype clustering and error correction. Lower-bound total TCR beta diversity was estimated with a nonparametric unseen species model using Euler transformation. TCRdb redid the processing of the public reads, applying fastp at Q25 and MiXCR, and retained in-frame beta chains. Identical CDR3 protein sequences are pooled into one entry, listed with their most common genes and DNA. The V and J calls, along with clone size, are taken from TCRdb and not from the paper's own processing. The sample yields roughly 1.7 million distinct CDR3 sequences; roughly 32% were counted once. About 11% of the sample is taken by the ten largest.

From the germline V gene (reference sequence), CDR1 is SEHNR and CDR2 is FQNEAQ. The CDR3 covers 17 residues, taking in both the cysteine and the phenylalanine. Only CDR3 DNA is held: 51 bases, read in frame from base 1. V sheds 2 bases and J sheds 8 bases, leaving 22 bases between their ends. The donors were 40 or so Caucasian individuals from Russia, aged 6 to 90 years, who were systemically healthy. Each donor gave about 10 milliliters of peripheral blood, drawn into EDTA-treated Vacutainer tubes. Ficoll-Paque density-gradient centrifugation was used to isolate PBMCs, with at least 7 million obtained per sample. Total RNA, at least 6 micrograms per sample, was extracted from PBMCs with Trizol reagent. The percentages of naive CD45RAhigh/CD27high T cells were determined by flow cytometry on a PBMC aliquot from every donor. Comments on this clonotype: Its antigen specificity is not known. Base qualities are not recorded, but no much larger clone differs from it by a single base.

The rearrangement joined TRBV7-9 to TRBJ2-1; no D gene is confidently identified. This TCR came from a woman aged 25 to 39 in good health. Specimen: blood. CDR3 sequence: CASSLYFGSPQEDEQFF. The DNA sequence is given as TGTGCCAGCAGCTTATATTTTGGCTCACCCCAAGAGGATGAGCAGTTCTTC.